Each of the 18 T cell receptor beta chains below was sequenced from the same sample in a study of cytomegalovirus exposure and HLA in healthy donors. 13 Jbeta primers and 60 Vbeta primers were used for the PCR. Sequencing used immunoSEQ multiplex PCR; TCRdb keeps in-frame clones, though not all of them. The sample lists 95,000 to 150,000 clones; around 75% were seen once. Sequencing was done on a sample of PBMCs. These receptors originate from a man aged 25 to 45 in good health and CMV-seronegative.

V and J are TRBV29-1 and TRBJ2-7; the match to TRBD2 covers 7 bases. The V gene's germline CDR1 is SQVTM and CDR2 ANQGSEA. The CDR3 runs to 13 residues. The V gene end was trimmed by 4 bases and the J gene end by 2 bases; junction bases not matched to a gene: 5. DNA of the CDR3: TGCAGCGTTGGAGGGACTACAGCCTACGAGCAGTACTTC. Residues: CSVGGTTAYEQYF.

The chain uses TRBV7-8 and TRBJ1-5; D remains ambiguous. The ends were cut back, 1 base at V and 3 bases at J, with 10 bases in the middle. CDR3 size: 15 residues. The V gene's germline CDR1 is SGHVS and CDR2 FQNEAQ. The DNA for the CDR3 is TGTGCCAGCAGCTTAGGTTATACTTACAATCAGCCCCAGCATTTT. Amino acid sequence: CASSLGYTYNQPQHF.

The J gene is TRBJ1-1, the V gene TRBV11-2; 8 bases line up with TRBD1. Trimming took 3 bases from V and 6 from J; bases not matched to a gene: 6. Germline-derived CDR1 and CDR2 are SGHAT and FQNNGV. The CDR3 is 14 residues long. CDR3 DNA sequence: TGTGCCAGCAGCTTTTACAGACAGGGGTCTGAAGCTTTCTTT. Protein product: CASSFYRQGSEAFF.

This clone was observed once. The genes are TRBV28 and TRBJ1-5; the D gene is possibly TRBD1 (6 bases). Between the trimmed V and J ends, which lost 2 bases and 6 bases, there was a span of 11 bases. CDR3 length equals 14 residues. The germline V gene encodes CDR1 MDHEN and CDR2 SYDVKM. CDR3 region: CASSLTPGVQPQHF. CDR3 nucleotide sequence: TGTGCCAGCAGTTTAACCCCAGGGGTTCAGCCCCAGCATTTT.

This sequence joins TRBV7-9 and TRBJ1-3; the match to TRBD1 covers 9 bases. Germline V gene data show CDR1 as SEHNR and CDR2 as FQNEAQ (reference sequence). This CDR3 has 17 amino acids. Losses at the gene ends were 5 bases for V and 6 bases for J; bases not matched to a gene: 14. The CDR3, as DNA: TGTGCCAGCAGCCCCAATGTCTTAGGGACAGGGCTAAACACCATATATTTT. It codes for CASSPNVLGTGLNTIYF.

This clone was detected a few times. The chain links TRBV28 to TRBJ2-1, with 10 bases matching TRBD2. Trimming removed 3 bases from V and 4 bases from J; junction bases left unmatched: 6. Germline CDR1 MDHEN, CDR2 SYDVKM. The CDR3 has 16 residues. This CDR3 reads CASSLGSGGAYNEQFF. The DNA of the CDR3 is TGTGCCAGCAGTTTGGGGAGCGGGGGGGCATACAATGAGCAGTTCTTC. The full variable domain, completed using reference TRBV28 and TRBJ2-1, is DVKVTQSSRYLVKRTGEKVFLECVQDMDHENMFWYRQDPGLGLRLIYFSYDVKMKEKGDIPEGYSVSREKKERFSLILESASTNQTSMYLCASSLGSGGAYNEQFFGPGTRLTVL.

The gene calls are TRBV5-1 and TRBJ2-5; a possible D gene is TRBD2 (6 bases). The V end was cut by 0 bases, the J end by 5 bases, with 14 bases between. The CDR3 extends over 15 amino acids. Germline V gives CDR1 SGHRS, CDR2 YFSETQ. In DNA, the CDR3 is TGCGCCAGCAGCTTGGGCGGGGCTGAGGCGGAGACCCAGTACTTC. Translation: CASSLGGAEAETQYF.

The chain links TRBV9 to TRBJ2-2; 8 nucleotides match TRBD2. The length of the CDR3 is 15 residues. The trim removed 0 bases at V and 7 bases at J, leaving 5 bases unmatched. The V gene's germline CDR1 is SGDLS and CDR2 YYNGEE. CDR3 in amino acids: CASSVVAGGSGELFF. The DNA of the CDR3 is TGTGCCAGCAGCGTAGTTGCGGGGGGTAGCGGGGAGCTGTTTTTT.

The chain recombines TRBV21-1 with TRBJ2-7; TRBD1, the table's D call, lacks a check against the DNA. TRBV21-1 is labeled a pseudogene. This CDR3 spans 14 amino acids. In DNA form, the CDR3 reads TGTGCCAGCAGCAACGGGGACACCTCCTACGAGCAGTACTTC. This gives the protein CASSNGDTSYEQYF.

This chain joins TRBV19 and TRBJ2-2; 8 nucleotides align to TRBD2. The CDR3 totals 17 residues. Germline assignment: CDR1 LNHDA and CDR2 SQIVND (reference sequence). Germline trimming cut 0 bases from V and 2 bases from J; bases unmatched to any gene: 5. CDR3 coding DNA: TGTGCCAGTAGTATAGAGGGCGGGGGGCTAAACACCGGGGAGCTGTTTTTT. Protein: CASSIEGGGLNTGELFF. Full variable domain (missing parts from reference TRBV19 and TRBJ2-2): DGGITQSPKYLFRKEGQNVTLSCEQNLNHDAMYWYRQDPGQGLRLIYYSQIVNDFQKGDIAEGYSVSREKKESFPLTVTSAQKNPTAFYLCASSIEGGGLNTGELFFGEGSRLTVL.

The chain links TRBV7-7 to TRBJ2-5; 7 nucleotides line up with TRBD2. Germline trimming cut 2 bases from V and 5 bases from J; bases unmatched to any gene: 8. Germline V CDR1 and CDR2: SSHAT, FNYEAQ (reference sequence). The CDR3 loop spans 15 amino acids. CDR3 in amino acids: CASSLRGVGGETQYF. CDR3 bases: TGTGCCAGCAGCTTAAGGGGCGTGGGGGGGGAGACCCAGTACTTC.

This chain links TRBV2 with TRBJ1-1; D is unresolved. In germline, CDR1 is SNHLY, CDR2 FYNNEI. V dropped 8 bases and J dropped 6 bases, with 16 bases sitting between them. This CDR3 comprises 13 residues. The CDR3, as DNA: TGTGCCAGCTGCTTAGAGGGTTTTGCTGAAGCTTTCTTT. Translated: CASCLEGFAEAFF.

As concerns this clone: At one end, the junction sequence differs from germline, possibly due to a read error. V is TRBV7-6 and J is TRBJ2-7; D call uncertain. CDR3 length: 13 amino acids. In germline, CDR1 is SGHVS, CDR2 FNYEAQ. This CDR3 is CASTLSPSYEQYF. For the CDR3, the DNA is TGTGCCAGCACCTTAAGCCCCTCCTACGAGCAGTACTTC.

The J gene is TRBJ2-3, the V gene TRBV11-2; no clear D gene. The CDR3 consists of 11 residues. Germline CDR1 is SGHAT and CDR2 is FQNNGV. Trimming took off 3 bases at V and 6 bases at J, with 4 bases between the two ends. The CDR3 DNA is TGTGCCAGCAGCTTTGAGGATACGCAGTATTTT. Translating gives CASSFEDTQYF.

The chain couples TRBV29-1 to TRBJ2-5, with 7 bases matching TRBD1. The germline V gene encodes CDR1 SQVTM and CDR2 ANQGSEA. The CDR3 covers 12 residues. V dropped 7 bases and J dropped 1; count of bases not matched to a gene: 3. DNA of the CDR3: TGCAGCGGTCGACAGGGCCAAGAGACCCAGTACTTC. Translated: CSGRQGQETQYF.

This chain joins TRBV21-1 and TRBJ2-7; the table gives TRBD1 as D, unverified against the DNA. TRBV21-1 is classified as a pseudogene. The CDR3 is 12 residues long. CDR3 amino acids: CASRTGAYEQYF. As DNA, the CDR3 is TGTGCCAGCAGGACAGGGGCCTACGAGCAGTACTTC.

The CDR3 bases are TGCGCCAGCAGCCAAGATGCCGTGACAGGGGGCAGTAGGGCCGGGGAGCTGTTTTTT. Translation: CASSQDAVTGGSRAGELFF. The rearrangement links TRBV4-3 to TRBJ2-2; 10 bases match TRBD1. The germline gives CDR1 LGHNA, CDR2 YSLEER. The CDR3 consists of 19 residues. Germline trimming cut 0 bases from V and 6 bases from J; bases unmatched to any gene: 13.

The V and J genes are TRBV7-9 and TRBJ2-7; 7 positions agree with TRBD2. The length of the CDR3 is 15 residues. V trimming: 4 bases; J trimming: 7 bases; junction bases outside the gene matches: 13. Germline V CDR1 and CDR2: SEHNR, FQNEAQ (reference sequence). CDR3 region: CASSSASGEMGEQYF. The DNA for the CDR3 is TGTGCCAGCAGCTCGGCTAGCGGCGAGATGGGGGAGCAGTACTTC.